This is a list of T cell receptor beta chains from one sample in a study of T-cell memory formation after mild COVID-19. TCRdb redid the calling of the 5' RACE reads with MiXCR, one entry per CDR3 protein. This repertoire shows about 68,000 distinct CDR3 sequences, 16% found once; its top ten account for 31%. The sequencing sample was made of PBMCs or a T cell subset sorted from them (not recorded which). Every receptor here comes from an adult woman who had mild COVID-19 (a few samples of this study predate the infection). Cell type and time point are not known. Both conserved end residues are part of each CDR3. A D gene is named only where the DNA matches it firmly. Expanded clones are given a class, and other clones once, few, many or no size at all.

TRBV7-9	TRBJ2-1	TRBD1	many	CASSLTGTGSNEQFF	TGTGCCAGCAGCTTAACCGGGACAGGGTCCAATGAGCAGTTCTTC
TRBV12-3/TRBV12-4	TRBJ2-4	-	few	CASSLFRVAENIQYF	TGTGCCAGCAGTTTATTCAGGGTGGCGGAAAACATTCAGTACTTC
TRBV7-6	TRBJ1-1	-	-	CASSLNQGTEAFF	TGTGCCAGCAGCTTGAATCAAGGCACTGAAGCTTTCTTT
TRBV12-3/TRBV12-4	TRBJ2-5	TRBD1	few	CASSLGQGANQETQYF	TGTGCCAGCAGTCTCGGACAGGGGGCTAATCAAGAGACCCAGTACTTC
TRBV20-1	TRBJ2-3	TRBD2	-	CSATWTSGESTDTQYF	TGCAGTGCTACGTGGACTAGCGGGGAGAGCACAGATACGCAGTATTTT
TRBV4-1	TRBJ1-1	-	-	CASSPVSQGNTEAFF	TGCGCCAGCAGCCCCGTTTCACAGGGGAACACTGAAGCTTTCTTT
TRBV10-3	TRBJ2-7	-	few	CAILTASYEQYF	TGTGCCATCCTTACAGCCTCCTACGAGCAGTACTTC
TRBV7-2	TRBJ2-7	-	-	CASSLVSSTYEQYF	TGTGCCAGCAGCTTGGTTTCCAGCACATACGAGCAGTACTTC
TRBV4-3	TRBJ2-3	TRBD2	-	CASSQGSGVADTQYF	TGCGCCAGCAGCCAAGGGAGCGGGGTAGCAGATACGCAGTATTTT
TRBV11-2	TRBJ2-1	TRBD2	few	CASSRHQGGLARRRNYNEQFF	TGTGCCAGCAGCCGTCACCAAGGGGGACTAGCGAGACGCAGGAATTACAATGAGCAGTTCTTC
TRBV7-9	TRBJ2-1	-	-	CASSFLGKDGVNWFF	TGTGCCAGCAGCTTTCTGGGCAAAGACGGGGTCAACTGGTTCTTC
TRBV11-2	TRBJ2-1	-	-	CASSLIVKDEQFF	TGTGCCAGCAGCTTAATAGTGAAAGATGAGCAGTTCTTC
TRBV20-1	TRBJ2-1	-	few	CSASQPGAFGLRNEQFF	TGCAGTGCCTCCCAACCGGGAGCATTTGGCCTACGCAATGAGCAGTTCTTC
TRBV15	TRBJ1-4	-	-	CATSWADKLFF	TGTGCCACCAGCTGGGCAGATAAACTGTTTTTT
TRBV29-1	TRBJ2-3	TRBD2	-	CSVELSSGGLRDTQYF	TGCAGCGTTGAATTATCCAGCGGGGGCCTCCGGGATACGCAGTATTTT
TRBV12-3/TRBV12-4	TRBJ2-7	-	-	CASSLARSGYEQYF	TGTGCCAGCAGTTTAGCGCGGTCCGGCTACGAGCAGTACTTC
TRBV9	TRBJ2-3	TRBD1	few	CASSPPGQLTDTQYF	TGTGCCAGCAGCCCTCCGGGACAGCTCACAGATACGCAGTATTTT
TRBV12-3/TRBV12-4	TRBJ1-2	-	few	CASSRLGVDGYGYTF	TGTGCCAGCAGTCGCCTCGGGGTAGATGGCTATGGCTACACCTTC
TRBV4-2	TRBJ2-5	TRBD2	-	CASSQDPSGGIQETQYF	TGTGCCAGCAGCCAAGATCCCAGCGGGGGGATACAAGAGACCCAGTACTTC
TRBV29-1	TRBJ2-7	-	-	CSVVTGSSYEQYF	TGCAGCGTTGTGACGGGGAGCTCCTACGAGCAGTACTTC
TRBV6-5	TRBJ1-1	-	-	CASSYSQGGTEAFF	TGTGCCAGCAGTTACTCACAGGGAGGGACTGAAGCTTTCTTT
TRBV9	TRBJ1-1	-	-	CASSVTSGSRTEAFF	TGTGCCAGCAGCGTAACCTCAGGCTCGAGGACTGAAGCTTTCTTT
TRBV5-1	TRBJ1-2	-	-	CASSLGDGHYGYTF	TGCGCCAGCAGCTTGGGCGACGGTCACTATGGCTACACCTTC
TRBV9	TRBJ1-2	TRBD1	-	CASSVGFQGENYGYTF	TGTGCCAGCAGCGTAGGGTTTCAGGGGGAGAACTATGGCTACACCTTC
TRBV12-3/TRBV12-4	TRBJ2-7	-	few	CASSPRDFEYEQYF	TGTGCCAGCAGCCCCCGGGACTTCGAATACGAGCAGTACTTC
TRBV7-9	TRBJ1-2	-	few	CASTFRANEGYTF	TGTGCCAGCACCTTCAGGGCAAACGAAGGCTACACCTTC
TRBV2	TRBJ2-3	-	few	CASSEAREVTDTQYF	TGTGCCAGCAGTGAAGCGCGTGAAGTAACAGATACGCAGTATTTT
TRBV11-2	TRBJ2-3	-	-	CASSLYITDTQYF	TGTGCCAGCAGCTTATATATTACAGATACGCAGTATTTT
TRBV11-2	TRBJ2-3	-	few	CASSLTAVDTQYF	TGTGCCAGCAGCTTAACCGCTGTAGATACGCAGTATTTT
TRBV6-5	TRBJ2-3	-	-	CASSYHWGTDTQYF	TGTGCCAGCAGTTACCACTGGGGCACAGATACGCAGTATTTT
TRBV9	TRBJ2-5	TRBD2	-	CASSLTSGGAETQYF	TGTGCCAGCAGCCTCACTAGCGGGGGAGCAGAGACCCAGTACTTC
TRBV2	TRBJ2-7	-	-	CASSDARSSYEQYF	TGTGCCAGCAGTGACGCGCGGAGCTCCTACGAGCAGTACTTC
TRBV20-1	TRBJ2-3	TRBD2	few	CSATEDLAGPFTDTQYF	TGCAGTGCTACAGAGGACCTAGCGGGGCCTTTCACAGATACGCAGTATTTT
TRBV7-9	TRBJ2-1	-	-	CASSLVVSGGNNEQFF	TGTGCCAGCAGCTTAGTAGTATCCGGCGGGAACAATGAGCAGTTCTTC
TRBV19	TRBJ1-2	-	-	CASSPAVGGSYGYTF	TGTGCCAGTAGTCCGGCCGTCGGGGGTTCCTATGGCTACACCTTC
TRBV12-3/TRBV12-4	TRBJ2-1	-	few	CASPKGGFIGFNEQFF	TGTGCCAGCCCCAAAGGGGGGTTTATTGGGTTCAATGAGCAGTTCTTC
TRBV5-4	TRBJ1-1	-	few	CASSFGVGEAFF	TGTGCCAGCAGCTTTGGGGTGGGGGAAGCTTTCTTT
TRBV6-5	TRBJ2-7	TRBD1	few	CASSAGTATGRYF	TGTGCCAGCAGTGCCGGGACAGCCACCGGCCGGTACTTC